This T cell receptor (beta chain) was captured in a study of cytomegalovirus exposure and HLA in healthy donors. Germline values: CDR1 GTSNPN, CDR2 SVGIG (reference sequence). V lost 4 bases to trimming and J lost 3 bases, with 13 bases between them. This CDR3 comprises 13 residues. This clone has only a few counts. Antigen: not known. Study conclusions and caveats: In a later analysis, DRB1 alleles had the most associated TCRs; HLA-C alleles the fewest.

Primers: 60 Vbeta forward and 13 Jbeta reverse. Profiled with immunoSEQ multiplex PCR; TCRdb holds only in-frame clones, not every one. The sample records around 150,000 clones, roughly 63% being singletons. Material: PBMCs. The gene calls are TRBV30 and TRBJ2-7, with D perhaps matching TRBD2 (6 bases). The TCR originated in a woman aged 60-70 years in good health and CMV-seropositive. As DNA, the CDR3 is TGTGCCTGGAATGATGAGACTAGCTACGAGCAGTACTTC. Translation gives CAWNDETSYEQYF.